This T cell receptor beta chain was captured in a study of T cells expressing NK-cell markers. Overall study results and limits: It is unclear if expanded NKG2C-expressing clones target HCMV antigens. In a group of 5 or 6 donors, dominant NKG2C+ clonotypes represented roughly 1.0-8% of CD8+ T cells. Also leading the CD3+CD56-NKG2C+ fraction in a few donors were these clonotypes.

One entry per CDR3 protein, without DNA, is what TCRdb gives after re-calling the 5' RACE reads. Its table records roughly 390,000 distinct CDR3 sequences. With respect to this clonotype: No antigen is known for it.

The sample consisted of blood T cells: a sorted CD56 or NKG2C T cell subset, CD4+ or CD8+ T cells, or bulk PBMC T cells (not recorded which). The receptor's source is a man between 18 and 69 years old in good health.

CDR3 loop: CATSGAGRASTDTQYF. The chain uses TRBV24-1 and TRBJ2-3; TCRdb calls TRBD1, which cannot be checked without DNA. Germline V gene data show CDR1 as KGHDR and CDR2 as SFDVKD. The CDR3 loop spans 16 amino acids.